This T cell receptor beta chain was observed in a study of blood T cell repertoires in COVID-19. Study-level information: Italy, Spain and the United States were the sources of the convalescent and acute COVID-19 samples.

In the original workflow: Amplification with reference gene primers provided the estimates of nucleated cell counts. Some clones are missing from TCRdb's copy, which holds only in-frame ones; the method was immunoSEQ multiplex PCR. From that table come the V and J calls and clone size; the DNA was used to work out D and trimming. The table lists roughly 140,000 clones, roughly 88% of them singletons. Germline V gene sequence: CDR1 PRHDT, CDR2 FYEKMQ (reference sequence). There are 15 residues in the CDR3. V was shortened by 6 bases and J by 2 bases, with 16 bases between the two germline ends. Seattle cases were enrolled at active infection and followed longitudinally.

This rearrangement joins TRBV13 to TRBJ1-1; D unclear. This receptor was taken from a woman aged 60-75 years with COVID-19, enrolled during active disease. The specimen was peripheral blood. The CDR3 protein is CASSPSTGLNTEAFF. The CDR3 DNA reads as TGTGCCAGCAGTCCCTCGACGGGTCTCAACACTGAAGCTTTCTTT.